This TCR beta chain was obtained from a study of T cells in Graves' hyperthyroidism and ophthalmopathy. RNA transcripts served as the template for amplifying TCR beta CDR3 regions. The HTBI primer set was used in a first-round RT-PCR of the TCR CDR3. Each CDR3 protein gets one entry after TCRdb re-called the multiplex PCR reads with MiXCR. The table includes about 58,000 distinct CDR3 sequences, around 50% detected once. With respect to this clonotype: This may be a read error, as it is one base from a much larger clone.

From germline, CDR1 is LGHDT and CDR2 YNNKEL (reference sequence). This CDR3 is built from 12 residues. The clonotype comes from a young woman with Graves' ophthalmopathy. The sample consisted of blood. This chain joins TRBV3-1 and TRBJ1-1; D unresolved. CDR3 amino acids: CASGQSSTEAFF. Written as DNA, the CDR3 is TGTGCCAGCGGCCAATCTAGCACTGAAGCTTTCTTT. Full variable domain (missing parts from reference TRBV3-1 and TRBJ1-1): DTAVSQTPKYLVTQMGNDKSIKCEQNLGHDTMYWYKQDSKKFLKIMFSYNNKELIINETVPNRFSPKSPDKAHLNLHINSLELGDSAVYFCASGQSSTEAFFGQGTRLTVV.